This is a list of T cell receptor beta chains from one sample in a study of beta chain features in type 1 diabetes. Sequenced by immunoSEQ multiplex PCR; TCRdb stores in-frame clones only, minus some. The data contain more than 250,000 clones, about 15% of them singletons. The sample taken for sequencing was naive CD4+ T cells from blood. The receptors were gathered from a man between 18 and 35 years old with type 1 diabetes. Each CDR3 is given with its conserved first and last residue. Each record gives: V gene, J gene, clone size, D gene, CDR3 protein, CDR3 DNA. D genes are given only for firm matches. Clone sizes are given selectively: once, few, many, or a class where the clone is expanded.

V gene: TRBV2; J gene: TRBJ2-7; clone size: few; D gene: TRBD1; CDR3 protein: CASREDRANEQYF; CDR3 DNA: TGTGCCAGCAGAGAAGACAGGGCCAACGAGCAGTACTTC
V gene: TRBV19; J gene: TRBJ1-5; clone size: few; D gene: NA; CDR3 protein: CASSIVGGPNSNQPQHF; CDR3 DNA: TGTGCCAGTAGTATAGTTGGAGGACCAAATAGCAATCAGCCCCAGCATTTT
V gene: TRBV15; J gene: TRBJ2-7; clone size: NA; D gene: NA; CDR3 protein: CATSRDPGSAPYEQYF; CDR3 DNA: TGTGCCACCAGCAGAGATCCGGGATCAGCCCCCTACGAGCAGTACTTC
V gene: TRBV2; J gene: TRBJ1-5; clone size: NA; D gene: NA; CDR3 protein: CASNAWSQPQHF; CDR3 DNA: TGTGCCAGCAATGCTTGGAGTCAGCCCCAGCATTTT
V gene: TRBV18; J gene: TRBJ1-2; clone size: few; D gene: TRBD1; CDR3 protein: CASSPRTGSNLDYGYTF; CDR3 DNA: TGTGCCAGCTCACCAAGGACAGGGAGTAACTTGGACTATGGCTACACCTTC
V gene: TRBV7-9; J gene: TRBJ2-3; clone size: NA; D gene: TRBD1; CDR3 protein: CASSPRTGSADTQYF; CDR3 DNA: TGTGCCAGCAGCCCGAGGACAGGGTCAGCAGATACGCAGTATTTT
V gene: TRBV28; J gene: TRBJ2-3; clone size: few; D gene: TRBD2; CDR3 protein: CASSLLAQRGGSADTQYF; CDR3 DNA: TGTGCCAGCAGTTTATTGGCCCAGCGGGGGGGATCGGCGGATACGCAGTATTTT
V gene: TRBV28; J gene: TRBJ1-5; clone size: few; D gene: TRBD1; CDR3 protein: CASSFAGGRSNQPQHF; CDR3 DNA: TGTGCCAGCAGTTTCGCAGGGGGCCGTAGCAATCAGCCCCAGCATTTT
V gene: TRBV4-1; J gene: TRBJ2-3; clone size: NA; D gene: TRBD1; CDR3 protein: CASSQGDGTGGLIDTQYF; CDR3 DNA: TGCGCCAGCAGCCAAGGGGATGGGACAGGGGGTTTGATTGATACGCAGTATTTT
V gene: TRBV5-1; J gene: TRBJ1-5; clone size: few; D gene: NA; CDR3 protein: CASSLTGSNQPQHF; CDR3 DNA: TGCGCCAGCAGCTTGACAGGGTCCAATCAGCCCCAGCATTTT
V gene: TRBV27; J gene: TRBJ1-5; clone size: NA; D gene: NA; CDR3 protein: CASSPSGPGEPQHF; CDR3 DNA: TGTGCCAGCAGCCCCTCTGGGCCCGGGGAGCCCCAGCATTTT
V gene: TRBV7-9; J gene: TRBJ2-1; clone size: NA; D gene: NA; CDR3 protein: CASSLVSLNEQFF; CDR3 DNA: TGTGCCAGCAGCTTAGTCTCCTTGAATGAGCAGTTCTTC
V gene: TRBV18; J gene: TRBJ2-5; clone size: NA; D gene: NA; CDR3 protein: CASSQRAIQETQYF; CDR3 DNA: TGTGCCAGCTCACAACGAGCTATTCAAGAGACCCAGTACTTC
V gene: TRBV7-2; J gene: TRBJ2-1; clone size: NA; D gene: TRBD2; CDR3 protein: CASSLDYGREGFF; CDR3 DNA: TGTGCCAGCAGCTTAGACTACGGGCGGGAGGGGTTCTTC